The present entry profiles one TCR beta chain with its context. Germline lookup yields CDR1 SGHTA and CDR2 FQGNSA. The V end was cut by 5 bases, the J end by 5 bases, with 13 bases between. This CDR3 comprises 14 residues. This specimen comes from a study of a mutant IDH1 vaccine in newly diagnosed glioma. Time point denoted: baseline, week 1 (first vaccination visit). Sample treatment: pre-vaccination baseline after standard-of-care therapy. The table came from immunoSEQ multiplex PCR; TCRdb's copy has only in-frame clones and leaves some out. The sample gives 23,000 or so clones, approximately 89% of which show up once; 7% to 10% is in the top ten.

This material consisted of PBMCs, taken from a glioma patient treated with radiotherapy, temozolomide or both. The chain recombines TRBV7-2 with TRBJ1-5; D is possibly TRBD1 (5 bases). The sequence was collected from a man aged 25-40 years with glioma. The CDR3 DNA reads TGTGCCAGCAGCGCCGTCGGGGCGGATCAGCCCCAGCATTTT. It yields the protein CASSAVGADQPQHF.